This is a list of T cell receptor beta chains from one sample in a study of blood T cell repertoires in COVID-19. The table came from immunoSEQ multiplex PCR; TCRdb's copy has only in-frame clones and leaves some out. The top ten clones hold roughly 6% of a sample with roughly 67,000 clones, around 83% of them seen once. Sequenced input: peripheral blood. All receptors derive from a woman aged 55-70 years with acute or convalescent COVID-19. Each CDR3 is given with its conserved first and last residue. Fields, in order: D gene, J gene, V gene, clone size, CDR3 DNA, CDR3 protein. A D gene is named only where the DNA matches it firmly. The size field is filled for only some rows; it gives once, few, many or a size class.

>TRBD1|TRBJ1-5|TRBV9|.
TGTGCCAGCAGCGTGGGGACAGTAGGTCAGCCCCAGCATTTT
CASSVGTVGQPQHF
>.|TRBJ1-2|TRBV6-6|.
TGTGCCAGCGGGGGGAACTATGGCTACACCTTC
CASGGNYGYTF
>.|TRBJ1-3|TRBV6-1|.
TGTGCCAGCAGTGAAGCGCCTGGTCGAGGTCCTGCTCTCTCTGGAAACACCATATATTTT
CASSEAPGRGPALSGNTIYF
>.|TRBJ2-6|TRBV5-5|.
TGTGCCAGCAGCCTCTCGGGTTACCCGGTATCTGGGGCCAACGTCCTGACTTTC
CASSLSGYPVSGANVLTF
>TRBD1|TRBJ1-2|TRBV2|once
TGTGCCAGCGATAGGGGGACAGGAGGGGACTATGGCTACACCTTC
CASDRGTGGDYGYTF
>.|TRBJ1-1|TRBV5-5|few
TGTGCCAGCAGGTCGGGAGGAGAAGCTTTCTTT
CASRSGGEAFF
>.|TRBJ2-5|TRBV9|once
TGTGCCAGCAGCGTGACAGCACGGGAGACCCAGTACTTC
CASSVTARETQYF
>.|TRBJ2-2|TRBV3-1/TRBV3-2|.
TGTGCCAGCAGCCGGGGGGGCCCTGCCGGGGAGCTGTTTTTT
CASSRGGPAGELFF
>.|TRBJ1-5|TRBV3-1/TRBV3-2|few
TGTGCCAGCAGCCAAGATTGGGGCTCCAATCAGCCCCAGCATTTT
CASSQDWGSNQPQHF
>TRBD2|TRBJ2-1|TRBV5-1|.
TGCGCCAGCAGCCGGAGGATAGCGGGGGGCCGTAATGAGCAGTTCTTC
CASSRRIAGGRNEQFF
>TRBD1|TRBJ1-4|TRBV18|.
TGTGCCAGCTCATCAGGACAGGACGAAAAACTGTTTTTT
CASSSGQDEKLFF
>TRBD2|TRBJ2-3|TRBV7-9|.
TGTGCCAGCAGCCAAGGGCTAGCGGCGATATCCACAGATACGCAGTATTTT
CASSQGLAAISTDTQYF
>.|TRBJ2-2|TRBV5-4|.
TGTGCCTGGGGGGGCCCGAACACCGGGGAGCTGTTTTTT
CAWGGPNTGELFF
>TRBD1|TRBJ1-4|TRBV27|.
TGTGCCAGCAGACCAACGACAGGGGAAAAACTGTTTTTT
CASRPTTGEKLFF